The rows below give T cell receptor beta chains drawn from one sample of a study of OX40 agonist ivuxolimab in advanced cancers. Produced via immunoSEQ multiplex PCR; TCRdb's table is partial and in-frame only. The sample gives 12,000 or so clones, about 81% of which show up once; about 14% is in the top ten. Specimen: CD4+ or CD8+ T cells sorted from blood, collected in a trial of the OX40 agonist ivuxolimab. The receptors originated from an adult with an advanced solid tumor such as melanoma, head and neck, liver or kidney cancer. Both conserved end residues are part of each CDR3. The D gene is left open where the match is weak. A clone size is listed for some rows: how often the clone was seen (once, few, many), or a class if it is expanded.

size: few; J: TRBJ1-1; D: .; V: TRBV5-1; CDR3: CASSPEGGTGTEAFF; DNA: TGCGCCAGCAGCCCAGAGGGCGGGACGGGCACTGAAGCTTTCTTT
size: .; J: TRBJ1-2; D: .; V: TRBV19; CDR3: CASTPTGGYSYGYTF; DNA: TGTGCCAGTACCCCGACCGGAGGGTATAGCTATGGCTACACCTTC
size: few; J: TRBJ2-3; D: .; V: TRBV7-3; CDR3: CASRLPDYQSTQYF; DNA: TGTGCCAGCCGGCTCCCGGACTACCAATCCACGCAGTATTTT
size: .; J: TRBJ1-5; D: .; V: TRBV6-5; CDR3: CASSTWGGPGQPQHF; DNA: TGTGCCAGCAGTACCTGGGGGGGGCCTGGTCAGCCCCAGCATTTT
size: .; J: TRBJ2-1; D: TRBD1; V: TRBV5-3; CDR3: CASSLGDRAYNEQFF; DNA: TGTGCCAGCAGCTTAGGCGACAGGGCCTACAATGAGCAGTTCTTC
size: .; J: TRBJ2-3; D: TRBD1; V: TRBV9; CDR3: CASSDPGQAQYF; DNA: TGTGCCAGCAGCGACCCGGGACAGGCGCAGTATTTT
size: .; J: TRBJ2-7; D: .; V: TRBV5-1; CDR3: CASSFNRDEQYF; DNA: TGCGCCAGCAGCTTTAACAGGGACGAGCAGTACTTC
size: few; J: TRBJ2-1; D: .; V: TRBV6-1; CDR3: CASRDGAGEQFF; DNA: TGTGCCAGCAGGGACGGCGCGGGTGAGCAGTTCTTC
size: few; J: TRBJ2-1; D: TRBD2; V: TRBV7-7; CDR3: CASSLSGGAYNEQFF; DNA: TGTGCTAGCAGTCTTAGCGGGGGGGCCTACAATGAGCAGTTCTTC
size: .; J: TRBJ2-3; D: .; V: TRBV7-9; CDR3: CASSLLGGTGHTDTQYF; DNA: TGTGCCAGCAGCCTCCTCGGTGGAACAGGGCACACAGATACGCAGTATTTT
size: .; J: TRBJ1-2; D: .; V: TRBV5-6; CDR3: CASSLGGHGYGYTF; DNA: TGTGCCAGCAGCTTGGGGGGGCATGGCTATGGCTACACCTTC
size: .; J: TRBJ1-2; D: TRBD1; V: TRBV5-4; CDR3: CASSIGQGEYGYTF; DNA: TGTGCCAGCAGCATTGGACAGGGGGAGTATGGCTACACCTTC
size: .; J: TRBJ2-7; D: TRBD1; V: TRBV29-1; CDR3: CSVEGGQGTSGYEQYF; DNA: TGCAGCGTTGAAGGGGGACAGGGAACGAGCGGCTACGAGCAGTACTTC
size: .; J: TRBJ2-5; D: TRBD1; V: TRBV7-9; CDR3: CASSLGGGFQETQYF; DNA: TGTGCCAGCAGCTTAGGAGGGGGCTTCCAAGAGACCCAGTACTTC
size: few; J: TRBJ2-1; D: .; V: TRBV5-4; CDR3: CASSLIEGTNNEQFF; DNA: TGTGCCAGCAGCTTGATCGAGGGTACAAACAATGAGCAGTTCTTC
size: medium-sized; J: TRBJ2-7; D: .; V: TRBV14; CDR3: CASSLRGASEQYF; DNA: TGTGCCAGCAGCCTCCGGGGGGCTAGCGAGCAGTACTTC
size: .; J: TRBJ2-1; D: .; V: TRBV30; CDR3: CAWSPAEYNEQFF; DNA: TGTGCCTGGAGTCCAGCAGAGTACAATGAGCAGTTCTTC
size: .; J: TRBJ2-7; D: .; V: TRBV6-5; CDR3: CASSQGIYEQYF; DNA: TGTGCCAGCAGCCAGGGGATCTACGAGCAGTACTTC
size: .; J: TRBJ2-7; D: .; V: TRBV5-1; CDR3: CASSLGGGSYEQYF; DNA: TGCGCCAGCAGCTTGGGAGGGGGATCCTACGAGCAGTACTTC
size: .; J: TRBJ2-3; D: .; V: TRBV6-4; CDR3: CASSDSPSMAQYF; DNA: TGTGCCAGCAGTGACTCCCCTAGCATGGCGCAGTATTTT
size: .; J: TRBJ2-7; D: TRBD2; V: TRBV5-6; CDR3: CASSRRTSGAYEQYF; DNA: TGTGCCAGCAGCCGGCGGACTAGCGGGGCCTACGAGCAGTACTTC
size: .; J: TRBJ1-4; D: TRBD1; V: TRBV7-9; CDR3: CASTRQGPNEKLFF; DNA: TGTGCCAGCACCAGACAGGGACCTAATGAAAAACTGTTTTTT
size: .; J: TRBJ2-1; D: TRBD2; V: TRBV7-7; CDR3: CASSLGTSGINEQFF; DNA: TGTGCTAGCAGCTTAGGGACTAGCGGGATTAATGAGCAGTTCTTC
size: .; J: TRBJ2-3; D: TRBD2; V: TRBV2; CDR3: CASEPQGLAGLISTDTQYF; DNA: TGTGCCAGCGAGCCTCAGGGACTAGCGGGCCTTATTAGCACAGATACGCAGTATTTT
size: .; J: TRBJ2-1; D: .; V: TRBV6-1; CDR3: CASSAGGIEQLF; DNA: TGTGCCAGCAGCGCCGGGGGTATCGAGCAGCTCTTC
size: .; J: TRBJ1-1; D: .; V: TRBV7-9; CDR3: CASSLDLNTEAFF; DNA: TGTGCCAGCAGCTTAGATCTGAACACTGAAGCTTTCTTT
size: few; J: TRBJ2-1; D: .; V: TRBV4-1; CDR3: CASSLIGSSYNEQFF; DNA: TGCGCCAGCAGCCTCATCGGGAGCTCCTACAATGAGCAGTTCTTC
size: .; J: TRBJ1-2; D: .; V: TRBV7-8; CDR3: CASSLGGRGSYYYGYTF; DNA: TGTGCCAGCAGCTTGGGGGGCAGGGGCAGCTACTACTATGGCTACACCTTC
size: .; J: TRBJ2-7; D: TRBD1; V: TRBV4-1; CDR3: CASSQETGTGYEQYF; DNA: TGCGCCAGCAGCCAGGAAACCGGGACAGGTTACGAGCAGTACTTC
size: .; J: TRBJ1-4; D: TRBD1; V: TRBV27; CDR3: CASSSKGASEEKLFF; DNA: TGTGCCAGCAGTTCTAAGGGGGCGTCGGAGGAAAAACTGTTTTTT
size: once; J: TRBJ2-3; D: TRBD1; V: TRBV27; CDR3: CATSVLPPGQGLMDTQYF; DNA: TGTGCCACCTCAGTACTTCCCCCGGGACAGGGCCTGATGGATACGCAGTATTTT
size: .; J: TRBJ2-7; D: .; V: TRBV28; CDR3: CASSRGRSPYEQYF; DNA: TGTGCCAGCAGCAGGGGCAGGTCTCCCTACGAGCAGTACTTC
size: .; J: TRBJ2-1; D: .; V: TRBV6-1; CDR3: CASLFGGNEQFF; DNA: TGTGCCAGCCTCTTTGGGGGGAATGAGCAGTTCTTC
size: .; J: TRBJ1-6; D: TRBD1; V: TRBV9; CDR3: CASSVGAGGGSPLHF; DNA: TGTGCCAGCAGCGTAGGGGCAGGGGGCGGTTCACCCCTCCACTTT
size: .; J: TRBJ2-7; D: TRBD2; V: TRBV5-4; CDR3: CASSLAGGLAGTYEQYF; DNA: TGTGCCAGCAGCTTAGCGGGGGGACTAGCGGGGACCTACGAGCAGTACTTC
size: .; J: TRBJ1-4; D: TRBD1; V: TRBV19; CDR3: CASSIVGQGDEKLFF; DNA: TGTGCCAGTAGTATAGTGGGACAGGGCGACGAAAAACTGTTTTTT
size: .; J: TRBJ2-1; D: TRBD2; V: TRBV6-6; CDR3: CASSLVAGYNEQFF; DNA: TGTGCCAGCAGTTTGGTAGCGGGTTACAATGAGCAGTTCTTC
size: .; J: TRBJ2-1; D: .; V: TRBV12-2; CDR3: CASRPVGGEGGSGALPYNEQFF; DNA: TGTGCAAGTCGCCCCGTGGGGGGGGAGGGGGGCTCGGGCGCCCTTCCCTACAATGAGCAGTTCTTC
size: .; J: TRBJ2-2; D: .; V: TRBV7-3; CDR3: CASSLMGGLHPGELFF; DNA: TGTGCCAGCAGCTTAATGGGGGGCCTCCATCCCGGGGAGCTGTTTTTT
size: .; J: TRBJ2-7; D: TRBD1; V: TRBV30; CDR3: CAWKDRGVYEQYF; DNA: TGTGCCTGGAAGGACAGGGGGGTATACGAGCAGTACTTC
size: .; J: TRBJ2-2; D: .; V: TRBV7-6; CDR3: CASSLVRERTPTGELFF; DNA: TGTGCCAGCAGCTTAGTCCGAGAGCGGACTCCCACCGGGGAGCTGTTTTTT
size: .; J: TRBJ1-1; D: .; V: TRBV20-1; CDR3: CSARKGTEAFF; DNA: TGCAGTGCTAGAAAGGGGACGGAAGCTTTCTTT
size: large; J: TRBJ2-7; D: TRBD2; V: TRBV27; CDR3: CASSPYSGYEQYF; DNA: TGTGCCAGCAGTCCCTATAGCGGGTACGAGCAGTACTTC
size: few; J: TRBJ1-5; D: TRBD1; V: TRBV6-1; CDR3: CASSEPGQGAQPQHF; DNA: TGTGCCAGCAGTGAGCCGGGACAGGGTGCTCAGCCCCAGCATTTT
size: .; J: TRBJ2-7; D: .; V: TRBV7-3; CDR3: CASSLFQGGEQYF; DNA: TGTGCCAGCAGCTTATTCCAGGGAGGCGAGCAGTACTTC
size: .; J: TRBJ2-1; D: .; V: TRBV6-5; CDR3: CASHIGGTYNEQFF; DNA: TGTGCCAGCCATATCGGGGGCACCTACAATGAGCAGTTCTTC
size: .; J: TRBJ2-7; D: .; V: TRBV9; CDR3: CASSPRPYEQYF; DNA: TGTGCCAGCAGCCCTCGCCCCTACGAGCAGTACTTC
size: .; J: TRBJ2-7; D: .; V: TRBV9; CDR3: CASSVEYRGGGQYF; DNA: TGTGCCAGCAGTGTGGAGTACAGGGGAGGTGGGCAGTACTTC
size: few; J: TRBJ1-4; D: .; V: TRBV7-6; CDR3: CASSLSRDNEKLFF; DNA: TGTGCCAGCAGCTTAAGCAGAGATAATGAAAAACTGTTTTTT
size: .; J: TRBJ2-2; D: .; V: TRBV10-3; CDR3: CAISDRAGQGNTGELFF; DNA: TGTGCCATCAGTGACCGCGCCGGGCAGGGAAACACCGGGGAGCTGTTTTTT
size: .; J: TRBJ1-4; D: TRBD1; V: TRBV7-9; CDR3: CASSPQGQEKLFF; DNA: TGTGCCAGCAGCCCCCAGGGACAGGAAAAACTGTTTTTT
size: once; J: TRBJ2-7; D: .; V: TRBV2; CDR3: CASSDSYEQYF; DNA: TGTGCCAGCAGTGATTCCTACGAGCAGTACTTC
size: .; J: TRBJ2-1; D: .; V: TRBV11-3; CDR3: CASSPTPAGSYNEQFF; DNA: TGTGCCAGCAGCCCGACTCCTGCCGGCTCCTACAATGAGCAGTTCTTC
size: .; J: TRBJ2-1; D: TRBD2; V: TRBV5-1; CDR3: CASSLDGLAGGYNEQFF; DNA: TGCGCCAGCAGCTTGGATGGTCTAGCGGGAGGATACAATGAGCAGTTCTTC
size: .; J: TRBJ2-3; D: TRBD1; V: TRBV5-4; CDR3: CASSHGTGTDTQYF; DNA: TGTGCCAGCAGCCATGGGACAGGGACAGATACGCAGTATTTT
size: .; J: TRBJ1-1; D: .; V: TRBV7-9; CDR3: CASSLGRAEAFF; DNA: TGTGCCAGCAGCTTAGGCAGGGCCGAAGCTTTCTTT
size: once; J: TRBJ1-5; D: TRBD1; V: TRBV15; CDR3: CATWTGGLNQPQHF; DNA: TGTGCCACCTGGACAGGGGGCCTTAATCAGCCCCAGCATTTT
size: .; J: TRBJ2-3; D: .; V: TRBV18; CDR3: CASSEGRSDTQYF; DNA: TGTGCCAGCTCAGAGGGACGGTCAGATACGCAGTATTTT
size: .; J: TRBJ2-1; D: .; V: TRBV6-5; CDR3: CASSYSPYNEQFF; DNA: TGTGCCAGCAGTTACTCCCCATACAATGAGCAGTTCTTC